The next 25 T cell receptor beta chains were all read from a single sample in a study of T cell responses to AZD1222 COVID-19 vaccine. The protocol was immunoSEQ multiplex PCR, while the TCRdb copy is restricted to in-frame clones and leaves out a portion. The sample contains 130,000 to 150,000 clones, 85% to 95% of which appear only once. This specimen was peripheral blood, taken after recovery from COVID-19. These receptors were collected from an adult who had recovered from COVID-19.

The genes are TRBV28 and TRBJ2-5; unclear D gene. Germline V gives CDR1 MDHEN, CDR2 SYDVKM. This CDR3 contains 15 residues. With 0 bases removed from V and 1 base from J, the gap between germline ends came to 9 bases. CDR3 nucleotide sequence: TGTGCCAGCAGTTTATGGCCCGGGTCCCAAGAGACCCAGTACTTC. This encodes CASSLWPGSQETQYF.

V usage is TRBV2 and J usage is TRBJ2-6; D ambiguous. Germline CDR1 is SNHLY and CDR2 is FYNNEI. The CDR3 has 14 residues. Trimming shortened V by 8 bases and J by 0 bases, and 8 bases separated the two germline ends. DNA of the CDR3: TGTGCCAGCGGAATGATCTCTGGGGCCAACGTCCTGACTTTC. Its protein product is CASGMISGANVLTF.

This chain uses TRBV27 with TRBJ1-1, with 9 bases identical to TRBD1. Germline V gives CDR1 MNHEY, CDR2 SMNVEV (reference sequence). The CDR3 totals 14 residues. Trimming at V came to 6 bases and at J to 4 bases, leaving 6 bases not matched to a gene. The CDR3 is CASSFHRGPTEAFF. For the CDR3, the DNA is TGTGCCAGCAGCTTCCACAGGGGGCCCACTGAAGCTTTCTTT.

CDR3 in amino acids: CASSEAIGVGGELFF. The CDR3 bases are TGTGCCAGCAGTGAGGCAATAGGAGTCGGCGGGGAGCTGTTTTTT. J is TRBJ2-2 and V is TRBV2; D is ambiguous. Between the trimmed V and J ends, which lost 3 bases and 7 bases, there was a span of 15 bases. CDR1 is SNHLY and CDR2 is FYNNEI in the germline V gene. The CDR3 runs 15 residues. Filled out from reference TRBV2 and TRBJ2-2, the complete variable domain reads EPEVTQTPSHQVTQMGQEVILRCVPISNHLYFYWYRQILGQKVEFLVSFYNNEISEKSEIFDDQFSVERPDGSNFTLKIRSTKLEDSAMYFCASSEAIGVGGELFFGEGSRLTVL.

The gene calls are TRBV6-5 and TRBJ2-5; perhaps TRBD1 as D (6 bases). Trimming removed 8 bases at V and 4 bases at J, with 14 bases between. The CDR3 has 13 amino acids. Germline V gives CDR1 MNHEY, CDR2 SVGAGI. In DNA form, the CDR3 reads TGTGCCAGCTTAGACAGGACTCGAGAGACCCAGTACTTC. It is translated as CASLDRTRETQYF.

This clone was counted a few times. The rearrangement uses TRBV5-1 and TRBJ1-5, with a possible D match to TRBD1 (5 bases). This CDR3 comprises 13 residues. Trimming cost V 1 base and J 6 bases, with 8 bases left between them. Looked up from germline, CDR1 is SGHRS and CDR2 is YFSETQ. The CDR3 DNA reads as TGCGCCAGCAGCTTGCAGGGAGGTCAGCCCCAGCATTTT. This encodes CASSLQGGQPQHF.

This sequence joins TRBV19 and TRBJ2-7, with no clear D. V was shortened by 3 bases and J by 2 bases, with 14 bases between the two germline ends. Germline values: CDR1 LNHDA, CDR2 SQIVND (reference sequence). CDR3 size: 15 residues. Here the CDR3 reads CASSMDGLATYEQYF. The CDR3, as DNA: TGTGCCAGTAGTATGGATGGCTTGGCTACCTACGAGCAGTACTTC.

The table lists this clone with a count of one. The gene calls are TRBV6-6 and TRBJ2-7; 8 nucleotides match TRBD2. CDR3 length: 14 residues. J lost 5 bases, V lost 7 bases, and 10 bases had no gene match. Germline values: CDR1 MNHNY, CDR2 SVGAGI (reference sequence). The CDR3 coding sequence is TGTGCCAGCACTACCTCCGGGACTAGAGACGAGCAGTACTTC. Its protein product is CASTTSGTRDEQYF.

This rearrangement joins TRBV4-1 to TRBJ2-2; 9 bases fit TRBD2. Trimming removed 5 bases from V and 4 bases from J; junction bases left unmatched: 14. CDR3 length equals 18 residues. CDR1 and CDR2 from the germline V gene are MGHRA and YSYEKL. In nucleotides, the CDR3 is TGCGCCAGCAGCTATTTCCCCGGACTAGCGTGGGGCACCGGGGAGCTGTTTTTT. Translation: CASSYFPGLAWGTGELFF.

The chain couples TRBV9 to TRBJ2-7; the match to TRBD2 covers 8 bases. V lost 0 bases to trimming and J lost 1 base; unmatched junction nucleotides: 6. The CDR3 is 16 residues long. Germline loops: CDR1 SGDLS, CDR2 YYNGEE. CDR3 region: CASSVGPSSGSYEQYF. The CDR3 DNA is TGTGCCAGCAGCGTAGGACCGTCTAGCGGGTCCTACGAGCAGTACTTC.

V usage is TRBV15 and J usage is TRBJ2-7; 9 nucleotides align to TRBD2. The CDR3 covers 14 residues. Germline lookup yields CDR1 LNHNV and CDR2 YYDKDF (reference sequence). The ends lost 3 bases at V and 0 bases at J; junction bases unmatched: 0. CDR3 protein: CATSRGLASYEQYF. CDR3 nucleotides: TGTGCCACCAGCAGGGGACTAGCCTCCTACGAGCAGTACTTC.

V is TRBV7-9 and J is TRBJ2-1; no reliable D call. Looked up from germline, CDR1 is SEHNR and CDR2 is FQNEAQ (reference sequence). CDR3 length: 16 residues. Trimming took off 6 bases at V and 4 bases at J, with 19 bases between the two ends. The CDR3 DNA sequence: TGTGCCAGCAGTTCGACCGAGGCCCAACGGTACAATGAGCAGTTCTTC. Its translation: CASSSTEAQRYNEQFF.

V is TRBV7-9 and J is TRBJ2-7; D remains ambiguous. Trimming stripped 5 bases from V and 0 bases from J, with 11 bases between. The CDR3 runs 14 residues. Germline values: CDR1 SEHNR, CDR2 FQNEAQ (reference sequence). This CDR3 is CASSTQVSSYEQYF. For the CDR3, the DNA is TGTGCCAGCAGCACCCAAGTCAGCTCCTACGAGCAGTACTTC.

The chain combines TRBV28 with TRBJ2-7, with D uncertain. CDR1 and CDR2 (germline): MDHEN, SYDVKM. CDR3 length equals 15 residues. Trimming took 4 bases from V and 1 from J, leaving 14 bases between them. The CDR3 DNA reads as TGTGCCAGCAGTTCCCCTCAGACGGGTTCCTACGAGCAGTACTTC. This codes for CASSSPQTGSYEQYF.

This rearrangement joins TRBV5-1 to TRBJ1-1; no definite D call. The ends were cut back, 0 bases at V and 3 bases at J, with 3 bases in the middle. The CDR3 is 12 amino acids. Germline V gene lookup returns CDR1 SGHRS and CDR2 YFSETQ. CDR3 in DNA: TGCGCCAGCAGCTTGGTGGACACTGAAGCTTTCTTT. Its translation: CASSLVDTEAFF.

V is TRBV7-3 and J is TRBJ2-3; the D is unclear. V was pared by 1 base and J by 0 bases, with 5 bases between. The germline V gene encodes CDR1 SGHTA and CDR2 FQGTGA. This CDR3 is 14 amino acids long. The CDR3 protein is CASSLMLSTDTQYF. In nucleotides, the CDR3 is TGTGCCAGCAGCTTAATGTTGAGCACAGATACGCAGTATTTT.

The V call is TRBV5-1, the J call TRBJ2-7; possibly TRBD1 or TRBD2 for D (8 bases each). The germline V gene has CDR1 SGHRS and CDR2 YFSETQ. Trimming took 3 bases from V and 7 from J, leaving 23 bases between them. This CDR3 contains 16 residues. CDR3 residues: CASSSLDRTGTREQYF. CDR3 DNA sequence: TGCGCCAGCAGCTCACTGGATCGGACAGGGACTAGGGAGCAGTACTTC.

This chain joins TRBV10-2 and TRBJ2-2; D is unclear. V shed 2 bases and J shed 1 base, with 8 bases lying between them. The CDR3 sequence is 15 residues long. Germline assignment: CDR1 WSHSY and CDR2 SAAADI. The CDR3 loop is CASSEGGGNTGELFF. The CDR3 DNA sequence: TGCGCCAGCAGTGAGGGTGGCGGGAACACCGGGGAGCTGTTTTTT.

The chain recombines TRBV21-1 with TRBJ1-6; the table names TRBD1, a call not compared with the DNA. TRBV21-1 is flagged as a pseudogene. The CDR3 is 15 amino acids. The CDR3 reads CASSKKGTEGSPLHF. In nucleotides, the CDR3 is TGTGCCAGCAGCAAAAAAGGGACAGAAGGCTCACCCCTCCACTTT.

The CDR3 sequence is CASSFRQGRQSNQPQHF. CDR3 bases: TGTGCCAGTAGTTTCCGACAGGGAAGACAGAGCAATCAGCCCCAGCATTTT. The chain couples TRBV19 to TRBJ1-5; 7 bases line up with TRBD1. This CDR3 is 17 amino acids long. The germline V gene has CDR1 LNHDA and CDR2 SQIVND (reference sequence). The junction had 11 bases not matched to a gene; V was cut back by 5 bases and J by 1 base. The variable domain in full, with the rest retrieved from reference TRBV19 and TRBJ1-5, is DGGITQSPKYLFRKEGQNVTLSCEQNLNHDAMYWYRQDPGQGLRLIYYSQIVNDFQKGDIAEGYSVSREKKESFPLTVTSAQKNPTAFYLCASSFRQGRQSNQPQHFGDGTRLSIL.

The CDR3 protein is CASSRVGLEETQYF. For the CDR3, the DNA is TGTGCCAGCTCACGGGTAGGGCTTGAAGAGACCCAGTACTTC. The chain combines TRBV18 with TRBJ2-5, with no clear D. V shed 4 bases and J shed 3 bases, with 12 bases lying between them. This CDR3 region has 14 residues. Germline assignment: CDR1 KGHSH and CDR2 LQKENI.

The chain employs TRBV5-1 and TRBJ2-1, with D uncertain. Trimming stripped 0 bases from V and 5 bases from J, with 15 bases between. Germline assignment: CDR1 SGHRS and CDR2 YFSETQ. There are 16 residues in the CDR3. The DNA for the CDR3 is TGCGCCAGCAGCTTGGAGGGCCTAGGTGGGGACAATGAGCAGTTCTTC. Its translation: CASSLEGLGGDNEQFF.

V usage is TRBV25-1 and J usage is TRBJ2-1; TRBD2 agrees at 8 bases. This CDR3 spans 16 amino acids. Germline lookup yields CDR1 MGHDK and CDR2 SYGVNS. Losses at the gene ends were 1 base for V and 5 bases for J; bases not matched to a gene: 7. CDR3 protein: CASSEWGAGEDNEQFF. The CDR3 DNA is TGTGCCAGCAGTGAATGGGGAGCGGGAGAGGACAATGAGCAGTTCTTC.

V usage is TRBV3-1 (or the pseudogene TRBV3-2) and J usage is TRBJ1-1; D remains unclear. Trimming removed 4 bases at V and 1 base at J, with 10 bases between. CDR1 and CDR2 from the germline V gene are LGHDT and YNNKEL (reference sequence). CDR3 length equals 14 residues. In DNA form, the CDR3 reads TGTGCCAGCAGCCCCTACGGCACGAACACTGAAGCTTTCTTT. Translation: CASSPYGTNTEAFF.

V and J are TRBV7-9 and TRBJ1-1, with D hard to call. V was trimmed by 5 bases and J by 11 bases, leaving 15 bases between them. In germline, CDR1 is SEHNR, CDR2 FQNEAQ (reference sequence). CDR3 length: 12 residues. The CDR3 here is CASSPRAIGAFF. As DNA, the CDR3 is TGTGCCAGCAGCCCGAGGGCCATAGGTGCTTTCTTT.